Listed below are T cell receptor beta chains from one sample, sequenced in a study of blood T cells in healthy people across ages. TCRdb re-derived calls from the 5' RACE reads in MiXCR, one entry per CDR3 protein. The data show 780,000 or so distinct CDR3 sequences, approximately 55% seen once. Sequencing input: blood. The receptors stem from a man older than 75 in good health. The CDR3 runs from the conserved cysteine through the conserved F or W. Each record gives: D gene, clone size, J gene, V gene, CDR3 protein, CDR3 DNA. The D gene is left open where the match is weak. Size is stated for part of the rows, as once, few or many counts, or as a class when the clone is expanded.

D gene: TRBD2; clone size: once; J gene: TRBJ2-1; V gene: TRBV14; CDR3 protein: CASSQDGGSVYNEQFF; CDR3 DNA: TGTGCCAGCAGCCAAGATGGCGGGAGCGTCTACAATGAGCAGTTCTTC
D gene: -; clone size: -; J gene: TRBJ1-2; V gene: TRBV7-2; CDR3 protein: CASSLGPGGGYGYTF; CDR3 DNA: TGTGCCAGCAGCTTAGGCCCCGGGGGAGGGTATGGCTACACCTTC
D gene: -; clone size: once; J gene: TRBJ1-2; V gene: TRBV7-9; CDR3 protein: CASSSLPGRGYGYTF; CDR3 DNA: TGTGCCAGCAGCTCTCTTCCAGGGCGAGGCTATGGCTACACCTTC
D gene: TRBD1; clone size: few; J gene: TRBJ1-2; V gene: TRBV4-2; CDR3 protein: CASSHVSGQGINYGYTF; CDR3 DNA: TGTGCCAGCAGCCATGTTTCGGGACAGGGGATTAACTATGGCTACACCTTC
D gene: -; clone size: -; J gene: TRBJ2-3; V gene: TRBV3-1; CDR3 protein: CASSQKGSSTDTQYF; CDR3 DNA: TGTGCCAGCAGCCAGAAGGGGTCCAGCACAGATACGCAGTATTTT
D gene: TRBD2; clone size: few; J gene: TRBJ2-4; V gene: TRBV12-3/TRBV12-4; CDR3 protein: CASSSGSVEQYF; CDR3 DNA: TGTGCCAGCAGTAGCGGGAGCGTAGAGCAGTACTTC
D gene: TRBD2; clone size: -; J gene: TRBJ2-1; V gene: TRBV9; CDR3 protein: CASSEGTSGSYEQFF; CDR3 DNA: TGTGCCAGCAGCGAGGGGACTAGCGGGAGCTATGAGCAGTTCTTC
D gene: -; clone size: once; J gene: TRBJ2-5; V gene: TRBV3-1; CDR3 protein: CARSHDLAGDNEQYF; CDR3 DNA: TGTGCCCGCAGCCATGATTTGGCTGGGGACAATGAGCAGTACTTC
D gene: TRBD2; clone size: -; J gene: TRBJ2-1; V gene: TRBV12-3/TRBV12-4; CDR3 protein: CATGTSGRAGNEQFF; CDR3 DNA: TGTGCCACCGGGACTAGCGGGAGGGCCGGAAATGAGCAGTTCTTC
D gene: TRBD2; clone size: few; J gene: TRBJ2-1; V gene: TRBV29-1; CDR3 protein: CSVPPGLAAYNEQFF; CDR3 DNA: TGCAGCGTTCCTCCGGGACTAGCGGCCTACAATGAGCAGTTCTTC
D gene: -; clone size: -; J gene: TRBJ2-1; V gene: TRBV9; CDR3 protein: CASSVAMGARGSYNEQFF; CDR3 DNA: TGTGCCAGCAGCGTCGCAATGGGGGCGCGAGGGTCCTACAATGAGCAGTTCTTC
D gene: -; clone size: -; J gene: TRBJ2-2; V gene: TRBV7-2; CDR3 protein: CASSFEIVTGELFF; CDR3 DNA: TGTGCCAGCAGCTTCGAAATTGTCACCGGGGAGCTGTTTTTT